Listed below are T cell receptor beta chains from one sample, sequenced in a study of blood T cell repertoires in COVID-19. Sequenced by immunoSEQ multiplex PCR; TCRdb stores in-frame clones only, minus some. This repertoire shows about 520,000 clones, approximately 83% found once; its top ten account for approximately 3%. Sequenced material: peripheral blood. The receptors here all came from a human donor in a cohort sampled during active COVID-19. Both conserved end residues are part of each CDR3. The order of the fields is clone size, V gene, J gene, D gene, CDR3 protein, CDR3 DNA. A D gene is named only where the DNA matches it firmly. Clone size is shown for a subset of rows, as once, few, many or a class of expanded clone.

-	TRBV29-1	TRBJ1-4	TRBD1	CSAMTGGDEKLFF	TGCAGCGCAATGACAGGGGGCGATGAAAAACTGTTTTTT
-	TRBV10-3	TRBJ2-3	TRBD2	CAISDVREADTQYF	TGTGCCATCAGTGACGTCCGGGAGGCGGATACGCAGTATTTT
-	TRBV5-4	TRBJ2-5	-	CASSPGQRETQYF	TGTGCCAGCAGCCCGGGACAACGGGAGACCCAGTACTTC
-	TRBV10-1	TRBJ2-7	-	CASSTSGQGAYEQYF	-
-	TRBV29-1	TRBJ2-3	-	CSVEDWRGPDTQYF	TGCAGCGTTGAAGACTGGAGGGGCCCAGATACGCAGTATTTT
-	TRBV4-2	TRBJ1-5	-	CASSQIPNRDNQPQHF	TGTGCCAGCAGCCAAATACCCAACAGGGACAATCAGCCCCAGCATTTT
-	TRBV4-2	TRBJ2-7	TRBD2	CASSQDSLAGSYEQYF	TGTGCCAGCAGCCAAGATTCGCTAGCGGGATCCTACGAGCAGTACTTC
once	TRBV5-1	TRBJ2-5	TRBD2	CASSRGGSSQETQYF	TGCGCCAGCAGTCGGGGCGGGAGCTCCCAAGAGACCCAGTACTTC
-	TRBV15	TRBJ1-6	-	CATSRDPGSYNSPLHF	TGTGCCACCAGCAGAGATCCCGGCTCCTATAATTCACCCCTCCACTTT
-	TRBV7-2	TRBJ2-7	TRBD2	CASSVIAGGSTYEQYF	TGTGCCAGCAGCGTTATAGCGGGAGGGAGTACCTACGAGCAGTACTTC
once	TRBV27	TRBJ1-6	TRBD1	CANLQGENSPLHF	TGTGCCAACCTACAGGGGGAGAATTCACCCCTCCACTTT
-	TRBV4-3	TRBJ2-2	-	CASSQDLTSSAGELFF	TGCGCCAGCAGCCAAGATCTAACTTCGTCGGCCGGGGAGCTGTTTTTT
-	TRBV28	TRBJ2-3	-	CASSNGGGQTDTQYF	TGTGCCAGCAGTAATGGAGGGGGCCAGACAGATACGCAGTATTTT
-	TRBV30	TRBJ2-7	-	CAGTGQGKYEQYF	TGTGCCGGAACCGGGCAGGGCAAATACGAGCAGTACTTC
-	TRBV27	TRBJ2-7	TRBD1	CASVDPRTGYHEQYF	TGTGCCAGCGTCGACCCGAGGACAGGGTACCACGAGCAGTACTTC
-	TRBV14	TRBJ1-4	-	CASSHYVTGLFF	TGTGCCAGCAGCCATTATGTCACTGGACTGTTTTTT
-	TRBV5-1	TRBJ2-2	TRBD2	CASRTSDITGELFF	TGCGCCAGCAGGACTAGCGATATCACCGGGGAGCTGTTTTTT
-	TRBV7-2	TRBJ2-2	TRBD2	CASSLAGGAKVGPFF	TGTGCCAGCAGCTTAGCGGGAGGGGCCAAAGTGGGGCCGTTTTTT
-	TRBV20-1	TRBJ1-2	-	CSARFQGGYTF	TGCAGTGCTAGATTCCAGGGCGGCTACACCTTC
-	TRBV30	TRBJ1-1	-	CAWSVQVEAFF	TGTGCCTGGAGTGTACAGGTTGAAGCTTTCTTT
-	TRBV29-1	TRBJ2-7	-	CSAAEGVSYEQYF	TGCAGCGCAGCGGAGGGCGTCTCCTACGAGCAGTACTTC
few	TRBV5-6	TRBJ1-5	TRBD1	CASSGPGQGNQPQHF	TGTGCCAGCAGCGGACCGGGACAGGGGAACCAGCCCCAGCATTTT
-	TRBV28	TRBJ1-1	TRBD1	CASKAPGTGAQNTEAFF	TGTGCCAGCAAGGCCCCAGGGACAGGGGCTCAGAACACTGAAGCTTTCTTT
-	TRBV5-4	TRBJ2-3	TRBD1	CASSLGQGSTDTQYF	TGTGCCAGCAGCCTGGGACAGGGGTCCACAGATACGCAGTATTTT